This entry lists 4 T cell receptor beta chains sequenced from one sample in a study of T cell repertoires in aging, cancer and after chemotherapy. Peripheral blood genomic DNA, not sorted cells or RNA, was the template. TRB rearrangements spanning V, D and J were amplified using mixed TRB-A/B primers. Via MiXCR, TCRdb re-called the multiplex PCR reads, giving one row per CDR3 protein. The repertoire has 5,500 to 7,000 distinct CDR3 sequences, approximately 20% of them found once; the top ten carry roughly 2.6%. The sequencing input was blood. These receptors came from a human donor with a blood cancer.

The J gene is TRBJ2-7, the V gene TRBV27; TRBD1 might be the D (6 bases). CDR1 MNHEY and CDR2 SMNVEV come from the germline V gene (reference sequence). V lost 5 bases and J 1 base, leaving 18 bases between the germline ends. CDR3 length: 16 residues. The CDR3 nucleotides are TGTGCCAGCAGTGACCCCGCGGCAGGGGAATCCTACGAGCAGTACTTC. Protein product: CASSDPAAGESYEQYF.

Within the sample, this clonotype is medium-sized. The rearrangement uses TRBV5-1 and TRBJ2-2; D is uncertain. The V end lost 4 bases, the J end lost 1 base, and 8 bases lay between the germline ends. The V gene's germline CDR1 is SGHRS and CDR2 YFSETQ. The CDR3 totals 14 residues. CDR3 DNA: TGCGCCAGCAGCAGGCCGGAGAACACCGGGGAGCTGTTTTTT. Its translation: CASSRPENTGELFF.

This clonotype is deemed medium-sized (0.01 to 0.1%). V is TRBV6-5 and J is TRBJ1-1; tentative D call: TRBD1 (5 bases). V lost 0 bases and J lost 10, with 9 bases in between. The germline gives CDR1 MNHEY, CDR2 SVGAGI. The CDR3 length is 12 residues. The CDR3 coding sequence is TGTGCCAGCAGTTACTCCGGCGGGACAGCTTTCTTT. Amino acid sequence: CASSYSGGTAFF.

The chain carries TRBV6-1 and TRBJ2-1, with TRBD2 matching over 14 bases. Trimming took 4 bases from V and 4 from J; bases not matched to a gene: 6. The CDR3 has 17 amino acids. Germline values: CDR1 MNHNS, CDR2 SASEGT. The CDR3 DNA reads TGTGCCAGCAGTGGGCCGGGACTAGCGGGAGTTTACAATGAGCAGTTCTTC. Encoded protein: CASSGPGLAGVYNEQFF.